This section outlines one TCR beta chain sequence together with its context. The sample originates from a study of shared clonotypes between healthy human individuals. Study information: Per donor, three plates held CD4 naive cells, three held CD4 memory, two held CD8 naive and one held CD8 memory.

Running of the assay took place at deep level. This table comes from immunoSEQ multiplex PCR, and its TCRdb copy is limited to in-frame clones, with some not included. The data contain some 2,500,000 clones, 85% to 95% of them seen just once; the ten biggest clones take up 0.37%. From germline, CDR1 is SGHVS and CDR2 FQNEAQ. Between the trimmed V and J ends, which lost 1 base and 6 bases, there was a span of 12 bases. The CDR3 runs 14 residues. The chain links TRBV7-8 to TRBJ1-2; no clear D gene. Sequenced material: naive CD4+ T cells from PBMCs. The subset here: CD45RA+ positively selected. This receptor was obtained from a man younger than 30 in good health. Some clones in this sample may be carry-over from other donors' samples. The CDR3 DNA reads TGTGCCAGCAGCTTAGGTGGCAGGTTCGATGGCTACACCTTC. Encoded protein: CASSLGGRFDGYTF.